Listed here are 21 T cell receptor beta chains from one sample, sequenced in a study of tumor and adjacent non-tumor tissue in lung cancer. The template was RNA from unsorted bulk tissue. Three rounds of nested PCR, following a modified ARM-PCR protocol, produced the TCRbeta library. A single record per CDR3 protein comes from TCRdb applying MiXCR to the multiplex PCR reads. The top ten clones hold less than 25% of a sample with just over 200,000 distinct CDR3 sequences, approximately 74% of them seen once. Material for sequencing was lung tumor tissue. The source is a man in his fifties or sixties with non-small cell lung cancer.

This clonotype was seen repeatedly, ten times or more. The chain combines TRBV11-2 with TRBJ2-1; no definite D call. Germline lookup yields CDR1 SGHAT and CDR2 FQNNGV. The CDR3 consists of 15 residues. Between the trimmed V and J ends, which lost 5 bases and 7 bases, there was a span of 18 bases. The CDR3 is CASSLEGFGVNEQFF. The CDR3 DNA reads as TGTGCCAGCAGCCTCGAAGGTTTTGGTGTGAATGAGCAGTTCTTC.

The chain links TRBV6-5 to TRBJ2-1; 8 nucleotides agree with TRBD2. V was clipped by 10 bases and J by 6 bases; unmatched bases: 14. Germline CDR1 MNHEY, CDR2 SVGAGI. The CDR3 sequence is 15 residues long. The CDR3 DNA sequence: TGTGCCATCACCGCCCTCTCGGGGGGGCGCAATGAGCAGTTCTTC. It specifies CAITALSGGRNEQFF.

Concerning this clonotype: Because it lacks the conserved phenylalanine or tryptophan at the end, this CDR3 is likely a read error. The V and J genes are TRBV6-1 and TRBJ1-1; 7 bases line up with TRBD1. Germline CDR1 reads MNHNS; CDR2 reads SASEGT. The CDR3 length is 15 residues. The junction had 5 bases not matched to a gene; V was cut back by 1 base and J by 3 bases. The CDR3 reads CASSEVSRGYTEAFS. CDR3 bases: TGTGCCAGCAGTGAAGTCAGCAGGGGGTACACTGAAGCTTTCTCT.

The chain links TRBV29-1 to TRBJ2-7; no definite D call. This CDR3 region has 13 residues. Germline loops: CDR1 SQVTM, CDR2 ANQGSEA. With 6 bases removed from V and 1 base from J, the gap between germline ends came to 13 bases. The CDR3 sequence: CSVTPQASYEQYF. The CDR3 DNA follows: TGCAGCGTAACTCCCCAGGCGTCCTACGAGCAGTACTTC.

Of note for this clonotype: A much larger clone lies a single base off, so this may be a read error. CDR3 region: CASSYLAEAYNKQFF. CDR3 in DNA: TGTGCCAGCAGTTACCTAGCGGAGGCCTACAATAAGCAGTTCTTC. The rearrangement links TRBV6-2 or TRBV6-3 to TRBJ2-1; TRBD2 agrees at 7 bases. Germline CDR1 MNHEY, CDR2 SVGEGT. The CDR3 length is 15 residues.

As regards this clonotype: The CDR3 does not end in the conserved phenylalanine or tryptophan, so this is likely a read error. The CDR3, as DNA: TGTGCCAACAGCTTAGTTCCAAAGGACAGGCCCTCTTGGGCCAACGTCCTGACTCTC. It encodes CANSLVPKDRPSWANVLTL. The chain employs TRBV11-2 and TRBJ2-6; 7 nucleotides match TRBD1. Germline CDR1 is SGHAT and CDR2 is FQNNGV. The CDR3 runs 19 residues.

A word on this clonotype: One end of the junction fails to match germline, which may point to a read error. V and J are TRBV12-3 or TRBV12-4 and TRBJ1-5; no definite D call. The CDR3 has 15 amino acids. The CDR3 region is CASSLSAITNQPQHF. The CDR3 region has the DNA TGTGCTAGCAGTTTATCAGCTATTACCAATCAGCCCCAGCATTTT.

A word on this clonotype: One end of the junction does not line up with germline, which may come from a read error. The chain uses TRBV20-1 and TRBJ2-1; D is possibly TRBD2 (6 bases). CDR3 length equals 15 residues. Germline V gene data show CDR1 as DFQATT and CDR2 as SNEGSKA (reference sequence). The CDR3 loop reads CSAISPAGSYNEQLF. The DNA for the CDR3 is TGCAGTGCTATATCCCCAGCGGGCTCCTACAATGAGCAGTTATTC.

This clonotype was seen repeatedly, ten times or more. The chain joins TRBV6-1 to TRBJ1-2; D ambiguous. The CDR3 is made up of 13 amino acids. Germline-derived CDR1 and CDR2 are MNHNS and SASEGT. Trimming left V 2 bases short and J 4 bases short, with 8 bases between. CDR3 DNA: TGTGCCAGCAGTGAAACAGTAGTCTATGGCTACACCTTC. Translating it yields CASSETVVYGYTF.

The chain is built from TRBV28 and TRBJ2-3; 10 bases fit TRBD2. The CDR3 loop spans 19 amino acids. Germline CDR1 and CDR2: MDHEN and SYDVKM. The V segment lost 3 bases and the J segment 3 bases; nucleotides outside the gene matches: 15. The chain's CDR3 is CASSFDRSGTSVVTDTQYF. CDR3 DNA sequence: TGTGCCAGCAGTTTTGACAGGTCGGGGACTAGCGTGGTGACAGATACGCAGTATTTT.

V usage is TRBV20-1 and J usage is TRBJ2-5; D is tentatively TRBD1 or TRBD2 (5 bases each). Trimming removed 6 bases from V and 5 bases from J, with 19 bases in between. The CDR3 has 14 residues. In germline, CDR1 is DFQATT, CDR2 SNEGSKA (reference sequence). Here the CDR3 reads CSAEEGYRGETQYF. Written as DNA, the CDR3 is TGCAGTGCCGAAGAGGGGTACAGAGGGGAGACCCAGTACTTC.

The rearrangement uses TRBV11-3 and TRBJ2-5; either TRBD1 or TRBD2 may supply D (5 bases each). Germline V gene data show CDR1 as SGHNT and CDR2 as YENEEA. The V gene lost 7 bases and the J gene lost 10 bases, with 22 bases spanning the gap. The CDR3 extends over 14 amino acids. This CDR3 reads CASTPQANRGSQYF. CDR3 DNA sequence: TGTGCCAGCACCCCACAGGCGAATCGAGGGAGCCAGTACTTC.

Regarding this clonotype: A junction boundary mismatches the germline segment, possibly from a read error. The chain has TRBV29-1 and TRBJ2-7; TRBD1 aligns across 9 bases. The CDR3 is made up of 16 amino acids. Germline loops: CDR1 SQVTM, CDR2 ANQGSEA. The CDR3 region is CSVHTQTGGEEDEQYF. In DNA, the CDR3 is TGCAGCGTTCATACCCAGACAGGGGGTGAAGAAGACGAGCAGTACTTT.

On this clonotype: One end of the junction varies from germline; a read error may be responsible. V and J are TRBV2 and TRBJ1-1, with 7 bases that match TRBD1. CDR1 and CDR2 from the germline V gene are SNHLY and FYNNEI. The CDR3 runs to 13 residues. The CDR3 nucleotides read TGTGCTAGCAAAGAGACAGGGTTTACTGAAGCTTTCTTT. Translating gives CASKETGFTEAFF.

With respect to this clonotype: No conserved phenylalanine or tryptophan ends this CDR3, so it is likely a read error. The chain combines TRBV29-1 with TRBJ1-1, with a tentative D call TRBD1 (6 bases). The CDR3 has 17 amino acids. Per the germline V gene, CDR1 is SQVTM and CDR2 is ANQGSEA. In nucleotides, the CDR3 is TGTAGCGTTTGCGACCGACAGGCCGTGAGGGGAAGCACTGAAGCTTTCATT. This translates into CSVCDRQAVRGSTEAFI.

Regarding this clonotype: One end of the junction is discordant with germline, which a read error may explain. The chain has TRBV6-2 or TRBV6-3 and TRBJ2-7, with 13 bases aligning to TRBD2. The germline CDR1 and CDR2 sequences are MNHEY and SVGEGT. The CDR3 contains 19 residues. The CDR3 spells CASTYPGLAGEQRSYEQYF. CDR3 coding DNA: TGTGCCAGCACTTACCCTGGACTAGCGGGAGAGCAACGGTCCTACGAGCAGTACTTC.

About this clonotype itself: A read error is possible here, since a much larger clone lies one base away. J is TRBJ2-5 and V is TRBV20-1; D is unresolved. Per germline, CDR1 DFQATT and CDR2 SNEGSKA (reference sequence). CDR3 length: 13 residues. DNA for the CDR3: TGCAGTGTTAGAGATGGCTTATTGGAGACCCAGTACTTC. It codes for CSVRDGLLETQYF.

The rearrangement uses TRBV11-2 and TRBJ2-5; the D gene is possibly TRBD2 (7 bases). Germline V gives CDR1 SGHAT, CDR2 FQNNGV. This CDR3 has 14 amino acids. V was clipped by 1 base and J by 5 bases, with 11 bases between them. CDR3 in amino acids: CASSLGGGGETQYF. The CDR3 DNA follows: TGTGCCAGCAGCTTAGGGGGGGGGGGCGAGACCCAGTACTTC. The whole variable domain, filled in from reference TRBV11-2 and TRBJ2-5, reads EAGVAQSPRYKIIEKRQSVAFWCNPISGHATLYWYQQILGQGPKLLIQFQNNGVVDDSQLPKDRFSAERLKGVDSTLKIQPAKLEDSAVYLCASSLGGGGETQYFGPGTRLLVL.

This sequence joins TRBV6-1 and TRBJ2-7; maybe TRBD2 (5 bases). CDR3 length: 14 amino acids. The germline V and J ends were trimmed by 4 bases and 2 bases, with 12 bases remaining between them. CDR1 is MNHNS and CDR2 is SASEGT in the germline V gene. The CDR3 sequence is CASSAFGNAYEQYF. The CDR3 DNA reads TGTGCCAGCAGTGCTTTCGGGAACGCCTACGAGCAGTACTTC.

This clonotype was picked up one time. One end of the junction is discordant with germline, which a read error may explain. The gene calls are TRBV12-3 or TRBV12-4 and TRBJ2-7, with 12 bases fitting TRBD2. The CDR3 sequence is 14 residues long. CDR3 nucleotide sequence: TGTGTCAGCAGCCTAGCGGGAGGGTCCTACGAGCAGTACTTC. Protein product: CVSSLAGGSYEQYF.

This clonotype turned up a few times. A much larger clonotype is one base distant, so this may be a read error. V is TRBV29-1 and J is TRBJ2-3; 8 nucleotides align to TRBD1. Germline trimming cut 4 bases from V and 4 bases from J; bases unmatched to any gene: 7. The CDR3 is 14 amino acids. Germline loops: CDR1 SQVTM, CDR2 ANQGSEA. As DNA, the CDR3 is TGCAGCGTTGGTCGACAGGGGAGCGCAGATACGCAGTATTTT. Protein product: CSVGRQGSADTQYF.